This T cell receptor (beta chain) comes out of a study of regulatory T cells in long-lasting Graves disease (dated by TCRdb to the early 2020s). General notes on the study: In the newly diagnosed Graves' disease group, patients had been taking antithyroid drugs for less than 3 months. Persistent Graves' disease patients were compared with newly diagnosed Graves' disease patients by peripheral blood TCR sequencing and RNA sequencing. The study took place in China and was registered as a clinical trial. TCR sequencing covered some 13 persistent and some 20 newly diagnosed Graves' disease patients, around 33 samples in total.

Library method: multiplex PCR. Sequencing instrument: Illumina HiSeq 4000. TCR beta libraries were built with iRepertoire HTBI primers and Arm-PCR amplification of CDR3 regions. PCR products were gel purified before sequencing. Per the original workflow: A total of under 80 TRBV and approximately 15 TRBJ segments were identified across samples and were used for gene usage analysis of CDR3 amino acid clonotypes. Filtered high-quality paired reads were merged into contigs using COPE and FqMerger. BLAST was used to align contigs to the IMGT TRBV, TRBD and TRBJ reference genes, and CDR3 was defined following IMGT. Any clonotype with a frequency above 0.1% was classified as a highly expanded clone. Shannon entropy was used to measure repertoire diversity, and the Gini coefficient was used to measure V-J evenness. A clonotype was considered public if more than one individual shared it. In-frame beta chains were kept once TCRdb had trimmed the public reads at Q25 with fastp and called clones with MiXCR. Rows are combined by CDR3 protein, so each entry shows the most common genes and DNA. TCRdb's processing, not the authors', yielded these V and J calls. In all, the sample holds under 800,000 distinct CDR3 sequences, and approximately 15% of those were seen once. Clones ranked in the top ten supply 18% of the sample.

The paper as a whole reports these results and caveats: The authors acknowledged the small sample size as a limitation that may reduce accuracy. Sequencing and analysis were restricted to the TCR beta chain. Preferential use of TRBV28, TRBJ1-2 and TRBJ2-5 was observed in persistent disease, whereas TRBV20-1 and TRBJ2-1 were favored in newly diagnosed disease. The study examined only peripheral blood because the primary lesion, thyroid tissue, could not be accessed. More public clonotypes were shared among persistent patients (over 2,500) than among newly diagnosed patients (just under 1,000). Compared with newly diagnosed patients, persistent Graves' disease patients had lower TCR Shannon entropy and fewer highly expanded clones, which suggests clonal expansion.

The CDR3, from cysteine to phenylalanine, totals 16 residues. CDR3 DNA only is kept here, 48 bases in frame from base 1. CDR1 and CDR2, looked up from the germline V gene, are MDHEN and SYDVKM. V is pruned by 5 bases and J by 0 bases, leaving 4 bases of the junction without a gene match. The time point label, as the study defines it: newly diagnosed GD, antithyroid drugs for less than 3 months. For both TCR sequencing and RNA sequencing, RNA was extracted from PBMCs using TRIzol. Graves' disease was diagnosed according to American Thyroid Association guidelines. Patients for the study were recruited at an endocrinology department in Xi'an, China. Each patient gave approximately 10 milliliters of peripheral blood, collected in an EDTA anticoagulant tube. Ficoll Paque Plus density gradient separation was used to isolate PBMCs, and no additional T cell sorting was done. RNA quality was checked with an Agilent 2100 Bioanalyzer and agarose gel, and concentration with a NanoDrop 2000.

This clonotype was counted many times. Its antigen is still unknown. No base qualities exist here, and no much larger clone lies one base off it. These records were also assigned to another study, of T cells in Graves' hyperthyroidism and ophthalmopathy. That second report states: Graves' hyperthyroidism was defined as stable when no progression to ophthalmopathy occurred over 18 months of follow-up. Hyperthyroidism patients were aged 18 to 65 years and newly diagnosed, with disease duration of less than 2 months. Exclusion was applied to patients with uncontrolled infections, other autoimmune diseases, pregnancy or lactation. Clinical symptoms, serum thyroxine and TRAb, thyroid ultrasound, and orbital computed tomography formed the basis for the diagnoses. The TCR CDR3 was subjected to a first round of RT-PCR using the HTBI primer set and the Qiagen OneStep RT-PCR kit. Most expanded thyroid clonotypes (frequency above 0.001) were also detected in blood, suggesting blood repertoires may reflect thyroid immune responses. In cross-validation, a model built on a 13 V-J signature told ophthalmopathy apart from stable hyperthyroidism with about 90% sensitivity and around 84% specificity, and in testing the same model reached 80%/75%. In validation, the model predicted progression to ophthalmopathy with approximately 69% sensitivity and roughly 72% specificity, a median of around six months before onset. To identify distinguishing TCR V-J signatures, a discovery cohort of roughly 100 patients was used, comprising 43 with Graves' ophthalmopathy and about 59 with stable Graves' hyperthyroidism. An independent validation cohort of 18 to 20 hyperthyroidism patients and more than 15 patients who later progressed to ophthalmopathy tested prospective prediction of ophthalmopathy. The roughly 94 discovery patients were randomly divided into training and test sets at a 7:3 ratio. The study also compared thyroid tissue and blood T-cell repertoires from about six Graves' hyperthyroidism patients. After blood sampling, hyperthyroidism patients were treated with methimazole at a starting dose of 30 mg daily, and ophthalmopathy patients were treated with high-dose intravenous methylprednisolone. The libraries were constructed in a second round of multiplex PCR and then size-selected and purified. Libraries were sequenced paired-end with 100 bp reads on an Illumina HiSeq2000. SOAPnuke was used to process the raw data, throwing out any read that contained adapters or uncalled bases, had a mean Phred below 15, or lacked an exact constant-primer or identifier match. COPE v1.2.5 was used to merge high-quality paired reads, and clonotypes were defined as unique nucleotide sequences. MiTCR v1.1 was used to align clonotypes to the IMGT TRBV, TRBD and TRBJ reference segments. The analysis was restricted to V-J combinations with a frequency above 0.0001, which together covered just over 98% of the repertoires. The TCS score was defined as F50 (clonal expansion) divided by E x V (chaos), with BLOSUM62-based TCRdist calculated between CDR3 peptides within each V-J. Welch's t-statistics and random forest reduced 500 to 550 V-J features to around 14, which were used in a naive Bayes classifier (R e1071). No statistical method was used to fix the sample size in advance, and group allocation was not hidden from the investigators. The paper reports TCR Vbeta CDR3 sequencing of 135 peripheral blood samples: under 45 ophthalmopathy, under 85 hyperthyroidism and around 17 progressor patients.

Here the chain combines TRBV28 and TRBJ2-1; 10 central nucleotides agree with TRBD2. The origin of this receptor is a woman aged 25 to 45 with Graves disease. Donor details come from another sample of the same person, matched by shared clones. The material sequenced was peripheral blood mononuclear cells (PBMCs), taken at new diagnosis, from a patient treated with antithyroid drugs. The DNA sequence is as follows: TGTGCCAGCAGTGGTTTAGCGGGGGGCTCCTACAATGAGCAGTTCTTC. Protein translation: CASSGLAGGSYNEQFF.